One sample yielded the 8 T cell receptor beta chains listed below, sequenced in a study of blood T cell repertoires in COVID-19 (dated by TCRdb to the early 2020s). Libraries were built with the immunoSEQ multiplex PCR assay. The table comes from immuneACCESS by way of TCRdb, which keeps in-frame sequences with V and J called. Part of the clones is missing from these tables; in studies checked, under half for an unresolved V gene and the rest for unknown reasons. This sample gives about 130,000 clones in total; 90% of them show up just once. The ten largest clones take up roughly 3.7% of the sample. The sequenced sample consisted of peripheral blood. The receptors were gathered from a man aged 45-60 years with active COVID-19.

V usage is TRBV27 and J usage is TRBJ2-7; 13 bases line up with TRBD2. Germline loops: CDR1 MNHEY, CDR2 SMNVEV (reference sequence). This CDR3 contains 16 residues. With 5 bases clipped from V and 6 bases from J, the junction kept 10 bases outside the gene matches. The CDR3 DNA reads as TGTGCCAGCAGTCCCCCTACTAGCGGGGGGGCCGGCGAGCAGTACTTC. Translation gives CASSPPTSGGAGEQYF.

In its sample, this clone was seen a few times. The chain links TRBV14 to TRBJ2-6, with D perhaps matching TRBD2 (5 bases). V was cut by 5 bases and J by 4 bases, with 9 bases left in between. Germline V gene data show CDR1 as SGHDN and CDR2 as FVKESK. CDR3 size: 14 residues. In DNA form, the CDR3 reads TGTGCCAGCAGCTTACTAGGGGGGGCCAACGTCCTGACTTTC. Translation gives CASSLLGGANVLTF.

This chain connects TRBV7-2 to TRBJ2-1, with 7 positions matching TRBD2. The CDR3 covers 13 residues. CDR1 is SGHTA, CDR2 FQGNSA, per germline. V lost 0 bases and J lost 8; bases outside the gene matches: 1. The CDR3 nucleotides read TGTGCCAGCAGCTTAGCTCGGGGGGATGAGCAGTTCTTC. It codes for CASSLARGDEQFF.

The genes are TRBV18 and TRBJ2-5; 8 positions match TRBD1. With V trimmed by 3 bases and J by 4 bases, 7 bases remained unmatched. This CDR3 contains 15 residues. From germline, CDR1 is KGHSH and CDR2 LQKENI. This chain's CDR3 is CASSPQTGGGETQYF. Written as DNA, the CDR3 is TGTGCCAGCTCACCGCAAACAGGGGGTGGAGAGACCCAGTACTTC. Using reference TRBV18 and TRBJ2-5 for the parts outside the CDR3, the full variable domain is NAGVMQNPRHLVRRRGQEARLRCSPMKGHSHVYWYRQLPEEGLKFMVYLQKENIIDESGMPKERFSAEFPKEGPSILRIQQVVRGDSAAYFCASSPQTGGGETQYFGPGTRLLVL.

The chain uses TRBV11-2 and TRBJ1-2; D gene unclear. V dropped 4 bases and J dropped 0 bases, with 12 bases sitting between them. This CDR3 is built from 15 residues. Germline loops: CDR1 SGHAT, CDR2 FQNNGV. The CDR3 nucleotides read TGTGCCAGCAGCTCGAGGCTGTTAGCTAACTATGGCTACACCTTC. Its translation is CASSSRLLANYGYTF.

The chain combines TRBV5-6 with TRBJ1-2; D not resolved. V shed 0 bases and J shed 4 bases, with 16 bases lying between them. The length of the CDR3 is 16 residues. The germline gives CDR1 SGHDT, CDR2 YYEEEE. DNA for the CDR3: TGTGCCAGCAGCTTGGACGTCGGGAGAGTTGTCTATGGCTACACCTTC. Its translation: CASSLDVGRVVYGYTF. Looking up the rest from reference TRBV5-6 and TRBJ1-2 gives the full variable domain: DAGVTQSPTHLIKTRGQQVTLRCSPKSGHDTVSWYQQALGQGPQFIFQYYEEEERQRGNFPDRFSGHQFPNYSSELNVNALLLGDSALYLCASSLDVGRVVYGYTFGSGTRLTVV.

The chain joins TRBV21-1 to TRBJ2-7; the table's D call, TRBD2, has no DNA check behind it. TRBV21-1 is tagged as a pseudogene. The CDR3 has 16 amino acids. CDR3 region: CASSKAERSRSDEQYV. The CDR3, as DNA: TGTGCCAGCAGCAAAGCGGAAAGGAGTCGAAGCGACGAGCAGTACGTC.

This CDR3 reads CASSPRGLLQETQYF. The CDR3 DNA reads TGTGCCAGCAGCCCCCGTGGACTCCTCCAAGAGACCCAGTACTTC. This rearrangement joins TRBV11-2 to TRBJ2-5, with a possible D match to TRBD2 (5 bases). The CDR3 runs to 15 residues. The germline CDR1 and CDR2 sequences are SGHAT and FQNNGV. The V end was cut by 5 bases, the J end by 1 base, with 14 bases between.